The clone carrying this T cell receptor beta chain was found a few times. Researchers amplified the TCR beta CDR3 regions from RNA transcripts. In the first-round RT-PCR of the TCR CDR3, the HTBI primer set was used. Using its own MiXCR run on the multiplex PCR reads, TCRdb lists one record per CDR3 protein. The sample contains a few hundred thousand distinct CDR3 sequences, about a sixth of which appear only once. This entry belongs to a study of T cells in Graves' hyperthyroidism and ophthalmopathy. Germline CDR1 DFQATT, CDR2 SNEGSKA (reference sequence). The CDR3 consists of 14 residues. J gave up 4 bases and V 1 base, and 3 bases lay outside the gene matches. Used for diagnoses were clinical symptoms, serum thyroxine and TRAb, thyroid ultrasound and orbital computed tomography.

The sequenced material came from blood. The clonotype comes from a woman aged 18-29 years with Graves' ophthalmopathy. The chain links TRBV20-1 to TRBJ2-1; 8 bases align to TRBD1. This CDR3 is CSARGGTGYNEQFF. DNA for the CDR3: TGCAGTGCTAGAGGGGGGACAGGTTACAATGAGCAGTTCTTC.